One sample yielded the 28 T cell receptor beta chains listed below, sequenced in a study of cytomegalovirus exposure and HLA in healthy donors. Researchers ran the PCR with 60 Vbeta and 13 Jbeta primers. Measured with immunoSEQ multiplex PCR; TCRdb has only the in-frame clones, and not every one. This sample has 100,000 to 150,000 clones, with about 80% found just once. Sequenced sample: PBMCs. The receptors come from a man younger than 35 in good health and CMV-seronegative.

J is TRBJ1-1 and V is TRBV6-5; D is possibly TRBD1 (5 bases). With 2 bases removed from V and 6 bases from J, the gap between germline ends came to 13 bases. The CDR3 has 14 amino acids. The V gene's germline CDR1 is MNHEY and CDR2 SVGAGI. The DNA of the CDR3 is TGTGCCAGCAGTTACGGGCAGGGATGGCCTGAAGCTTTCTTT. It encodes CASSYGQGWPEAFF.

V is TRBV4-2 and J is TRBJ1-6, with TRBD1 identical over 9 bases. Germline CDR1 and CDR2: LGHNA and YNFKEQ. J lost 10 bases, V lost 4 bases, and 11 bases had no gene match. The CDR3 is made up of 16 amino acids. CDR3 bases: TGTGCCAGCAGCCCTACAGGGGGCATGGGTGGGTCACCCCTCCACTTT. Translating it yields CASSPTGGMGGSPLHF.

For the CDR3, the DNA is TGTGCCAGCTCAGCTAATCTACAGGGGGCGGATCAGCCCCAGCATTTT. Its translation: CASSANLQGADQPQHF. This chain connects TRBV18 to TRBJ1-5; 9 nucleotides agree with TRBD1. The CDR3 sequence is 16 residues long. V was clipped by 5 bases and J by 5 bases; unmatched bases: 10. Germline loops: CDR1 KGHSH, CDR2 LQKENI.

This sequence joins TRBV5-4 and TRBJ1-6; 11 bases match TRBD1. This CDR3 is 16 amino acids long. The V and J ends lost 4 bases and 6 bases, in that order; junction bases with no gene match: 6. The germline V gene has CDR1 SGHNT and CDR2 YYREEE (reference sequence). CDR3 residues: CASSQGQGGINSPLHF. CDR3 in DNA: TGTGCCAGCAGCCAGGGACAGGGGGGAATTAATTCACCCCTCCACTTT.

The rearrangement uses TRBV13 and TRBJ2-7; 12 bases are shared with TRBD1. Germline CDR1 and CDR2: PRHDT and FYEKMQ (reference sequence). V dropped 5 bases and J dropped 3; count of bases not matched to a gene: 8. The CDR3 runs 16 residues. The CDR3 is CASSNRDRGLNYEQYF. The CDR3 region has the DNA TGTGCCAGCAGCAACCGGGACAGGGGGCTAAACTACGAGCAGTACTTC.

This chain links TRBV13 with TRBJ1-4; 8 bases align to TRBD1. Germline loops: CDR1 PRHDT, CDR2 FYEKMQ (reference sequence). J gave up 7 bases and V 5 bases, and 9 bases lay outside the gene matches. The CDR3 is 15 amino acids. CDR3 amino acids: CASSQAQGVGEKLFF. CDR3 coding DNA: TGTGCCAGCAGCCAAGCACAGGGGGTGGGTGAAAAACTGTTTTTT.

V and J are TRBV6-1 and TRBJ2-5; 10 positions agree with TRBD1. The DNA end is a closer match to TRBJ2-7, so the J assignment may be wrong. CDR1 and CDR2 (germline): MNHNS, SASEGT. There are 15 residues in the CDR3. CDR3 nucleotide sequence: TGTGCCAGCAGTGACCCCCGGGACAGGGGCTACGAGCAGTACTTC. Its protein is CASSDPRDRGYEQYF.

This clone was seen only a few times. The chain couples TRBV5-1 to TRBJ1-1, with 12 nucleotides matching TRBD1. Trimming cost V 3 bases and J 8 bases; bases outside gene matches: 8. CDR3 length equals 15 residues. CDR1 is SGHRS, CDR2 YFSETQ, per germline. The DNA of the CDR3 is TGCGCCAGCAGCTGGACGCCGGGACAGGGGGCGGAAGCTTTCTTT. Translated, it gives CASSWTPGQGAEAFF.

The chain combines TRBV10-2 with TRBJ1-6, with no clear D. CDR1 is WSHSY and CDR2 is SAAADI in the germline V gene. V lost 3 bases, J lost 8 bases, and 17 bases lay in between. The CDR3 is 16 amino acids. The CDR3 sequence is CASSDFPNPSDSPLHF. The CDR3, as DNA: TGCGCCAGCAGTGATTTTCCCAACCCGTCGGATTCACCCCTCCACTTT.

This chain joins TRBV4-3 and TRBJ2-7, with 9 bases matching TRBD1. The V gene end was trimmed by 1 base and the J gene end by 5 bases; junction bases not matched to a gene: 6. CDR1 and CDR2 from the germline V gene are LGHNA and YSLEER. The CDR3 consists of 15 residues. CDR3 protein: CASSQGGTGINEQYF. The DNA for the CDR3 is TGCGCCAGCAGCCAAGGGGGGACAGGGATCAACGAGCAGTACTTC.

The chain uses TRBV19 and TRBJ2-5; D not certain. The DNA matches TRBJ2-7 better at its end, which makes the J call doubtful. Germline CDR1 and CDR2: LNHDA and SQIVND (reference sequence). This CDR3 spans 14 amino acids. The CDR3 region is CASSIARTSYEQYF. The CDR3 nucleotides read TGTGCCAGTAGTATAGCCCGTACCTCCTACGAGCAGTACTTC.

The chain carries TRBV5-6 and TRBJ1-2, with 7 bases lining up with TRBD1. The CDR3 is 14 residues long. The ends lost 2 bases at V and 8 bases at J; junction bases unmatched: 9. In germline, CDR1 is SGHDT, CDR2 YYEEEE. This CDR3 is CASSFLNRGGGYTF. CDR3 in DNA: TGTGCCAGCAGCTTCCTGAACAGGGGAGGAGGCTACACCTTC. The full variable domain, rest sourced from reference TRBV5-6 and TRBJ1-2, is DAGVTQSPTHLIKTRGQQVTLRCSPKSGHDTVSWYQQALGQGPQFIFQYYEEEERQRGNFPDRFSGHQFPNYSSELNVNALLLGDSALYLCASSFLNRGGGYTFGSGTRLTVV.

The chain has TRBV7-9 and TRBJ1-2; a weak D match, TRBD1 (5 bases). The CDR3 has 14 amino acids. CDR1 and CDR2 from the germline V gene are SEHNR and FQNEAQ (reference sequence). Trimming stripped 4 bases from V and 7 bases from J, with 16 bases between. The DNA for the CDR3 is TGTGCCAGCAGCTCTCCTGGGCAGGGAGGTGGCTACACCTTC. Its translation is CASSSPGQGGGYTF.

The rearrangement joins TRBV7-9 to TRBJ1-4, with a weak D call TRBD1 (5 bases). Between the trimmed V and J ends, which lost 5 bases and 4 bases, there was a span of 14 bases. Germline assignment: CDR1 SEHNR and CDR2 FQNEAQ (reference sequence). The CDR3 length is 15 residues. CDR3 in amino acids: CASSPTQGDNEKLFF. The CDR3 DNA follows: TGTGCCAGCAGCCCTACCCAGGGCGATAATGAAAAACTGTTTTTT. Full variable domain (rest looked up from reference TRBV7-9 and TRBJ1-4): DTGVSQNPRHKITKRGQNVTFRCDPISEHNRLYWYRQTLGQGPEFLTYFQNEAQLEKSRLLSDRFSAERPKGSFSTLEIQRTEQGDSAMYLCASSPTQGDNEKLFFGSGTQLSVL.

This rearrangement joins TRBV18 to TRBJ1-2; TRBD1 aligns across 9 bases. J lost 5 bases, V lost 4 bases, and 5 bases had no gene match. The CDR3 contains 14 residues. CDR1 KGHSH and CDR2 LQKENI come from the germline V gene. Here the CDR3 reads CASSRTGDQYGYTF. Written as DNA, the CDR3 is TGTGCCAGCTCACGGACAGGGGACCAATATGGCTACACCTTC. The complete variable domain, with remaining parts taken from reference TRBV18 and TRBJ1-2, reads NAGVMQNPRHLVRRRGQEARLRCSPMKGHSHVYWYRQLPEEGLKFMVYLQKENIIDESGMPKERFSAEFPKEGPSILRIQQVVRGDSAAYFCASSRTGDQYGYTFGSGTRLTVV.

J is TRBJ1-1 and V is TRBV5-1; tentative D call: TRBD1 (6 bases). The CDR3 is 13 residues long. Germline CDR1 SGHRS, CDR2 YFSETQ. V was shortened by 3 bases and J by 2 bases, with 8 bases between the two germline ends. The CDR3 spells CASSSRGNTEAFF. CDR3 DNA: TGCGCCAGCAGCTCCAGGGGTAACACTGAAGCTTTCTTT.

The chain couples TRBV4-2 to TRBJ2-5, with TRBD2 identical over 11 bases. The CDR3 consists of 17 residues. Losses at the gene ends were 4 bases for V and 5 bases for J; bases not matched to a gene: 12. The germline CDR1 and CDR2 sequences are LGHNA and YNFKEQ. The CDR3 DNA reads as TGTGCCAGCAGCCGCCTATTGGGGACTAGCGGTGGGGAGACCCAGTACTTC. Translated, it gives CASSRLLGTSGGETQYF.

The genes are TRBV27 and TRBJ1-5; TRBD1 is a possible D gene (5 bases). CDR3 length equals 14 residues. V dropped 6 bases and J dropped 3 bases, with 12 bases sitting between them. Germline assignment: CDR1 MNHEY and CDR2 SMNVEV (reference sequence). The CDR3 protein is CASRGQVDNQPQHF. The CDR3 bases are TGTGCCAGCAGGGGGCAAGTGGACAATCAGCCCCAGCATTTT.

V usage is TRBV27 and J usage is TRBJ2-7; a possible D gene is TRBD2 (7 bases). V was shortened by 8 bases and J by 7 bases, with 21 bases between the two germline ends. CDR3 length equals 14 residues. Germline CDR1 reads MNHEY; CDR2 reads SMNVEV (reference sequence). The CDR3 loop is CASGVGGGLREQYF. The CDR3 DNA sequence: TGTGCCAGCGGTGTCGGCGGGGGCTTGAGGGAGCAGTACTTC.

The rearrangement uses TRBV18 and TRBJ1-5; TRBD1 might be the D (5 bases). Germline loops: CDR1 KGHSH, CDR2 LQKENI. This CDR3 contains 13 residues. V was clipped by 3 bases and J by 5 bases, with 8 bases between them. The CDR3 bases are TGTGCCAGCTCACCTGGGGGGGATCAGCCCCAGCATTTT. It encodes CASSPGGDQPQHF.

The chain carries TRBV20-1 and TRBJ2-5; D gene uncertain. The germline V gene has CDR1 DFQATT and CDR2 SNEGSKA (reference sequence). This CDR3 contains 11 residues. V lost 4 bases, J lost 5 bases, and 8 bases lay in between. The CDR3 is CSATSAETQYF. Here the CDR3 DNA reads TGCAGTGCTACTAGTGCGGAGACCCAGTACTTC.

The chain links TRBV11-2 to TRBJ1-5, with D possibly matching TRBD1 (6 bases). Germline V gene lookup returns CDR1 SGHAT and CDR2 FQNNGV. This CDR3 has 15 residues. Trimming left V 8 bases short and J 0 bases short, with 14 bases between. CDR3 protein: CASPKGDYSNQPQHF. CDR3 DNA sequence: TGTGCCAGCCCGAAGGGGGATTATAGCAATCAGCCCCAGCATTTT.

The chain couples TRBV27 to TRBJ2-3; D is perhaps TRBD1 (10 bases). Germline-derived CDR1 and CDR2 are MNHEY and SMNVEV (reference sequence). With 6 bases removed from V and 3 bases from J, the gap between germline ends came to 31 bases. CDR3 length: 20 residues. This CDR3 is CASRSEPRQGAGGSTDTQYF. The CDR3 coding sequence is TGTGCCAGCAGATCCGAGCCGAGACAGGGGGCGGGGGGGAGTACAGATACGCAGTATTTT.

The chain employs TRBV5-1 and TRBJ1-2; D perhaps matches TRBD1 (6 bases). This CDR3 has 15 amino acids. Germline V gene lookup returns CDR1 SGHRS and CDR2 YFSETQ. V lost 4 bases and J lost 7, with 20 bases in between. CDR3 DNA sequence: TGCGCCAGCAGCGTGGCTGGGGGGGGCAGTTTTGGCTACACCTTC. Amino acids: CASSVAGGGSFGYTF.

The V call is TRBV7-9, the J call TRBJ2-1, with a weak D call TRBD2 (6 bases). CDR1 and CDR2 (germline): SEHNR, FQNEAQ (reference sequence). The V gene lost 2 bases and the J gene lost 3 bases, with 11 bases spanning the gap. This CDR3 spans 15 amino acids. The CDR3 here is CASSLRDFRYNEQFF. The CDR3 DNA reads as TGTGCCAGCAGCTTAAGGGACTTCCGCTACAATGAGCAGTTCTTC.

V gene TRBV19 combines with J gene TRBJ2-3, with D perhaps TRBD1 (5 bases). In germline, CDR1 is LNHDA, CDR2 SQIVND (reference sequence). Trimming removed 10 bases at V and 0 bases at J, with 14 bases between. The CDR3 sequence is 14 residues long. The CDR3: CATNNPGSTDTQYF. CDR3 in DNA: TGTGCCACGAACAACCCAGGGAGCACAGATACGCAGTATTTT.

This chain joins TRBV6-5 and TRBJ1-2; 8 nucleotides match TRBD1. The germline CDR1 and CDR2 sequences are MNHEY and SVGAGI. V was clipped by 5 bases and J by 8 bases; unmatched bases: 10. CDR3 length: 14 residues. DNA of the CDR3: TGTGCCAGCAGTGCCTTTAGGACAGGGTCCGGCTACACCTTC. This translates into CASSAFRTGSGYTF.

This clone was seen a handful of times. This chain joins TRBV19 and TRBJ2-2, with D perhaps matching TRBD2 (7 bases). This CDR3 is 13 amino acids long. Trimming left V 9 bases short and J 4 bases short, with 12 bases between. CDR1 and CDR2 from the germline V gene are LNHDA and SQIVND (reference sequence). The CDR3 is CASGGQGTGELFF. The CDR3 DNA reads TGTGCCAGCGGGGGGCAGGGCACCGGGGAGCTGTTTTTT. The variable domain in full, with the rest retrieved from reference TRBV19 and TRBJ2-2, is DGGITQSPKYLFRKEGQNVTLSCEQNLNHDAMYWYRQDPGQGLRLIYYSQIVNDFQKGDIAEGYSVSREKKESFPLTVTSAQKNPTAFYLCASGGQGTGELFFGEGSRLTVL.